These T cell receptor beta chains were read from a single sample in a study of blood T cell repertoires in COVID-19. The protocol was immunoSEQ multiplex PCR, while the TCRdb copy is restricted to in-frame clones and leaves out a portion. The sample shows hundreds of thousands of clones, roughly 85% of them seen only once. The material sequenced was peripheral blood. These receptor sequences come from a man aged 50 or older with active or convalescent COVID-19. CDR3s include the opening cysteine and the closing phenylalanine or tryptophan. The D gene is left open where the match is weak. Rows give clone size only sometimes, using once, few, many, or a class for an expanded clone.

d_call: TRBD2; clone_size: NA; j_call: TRBJ2-7; v_call: TRBV19; cdr3_nt: TGTGCCAGTAGTATAAGGGGACTAGCGGGGCCGAGCTCCTACGAGCAGTACTTC; cdr3_aa: CASSIRGLAGPSSYEQYF
d_call: NA; clone_size: NA; j_call: TRBJ1-6; v_call: TRBV19; cdr3_nt: TGTGCCAGTAGTTCCAGACAGGACCTCTATAATTCACCCCTCCACTTT; cdr3_aa: CASSSRQDLYNSPLHF
d_call: NA; clone_size: NA; j_call: TRBJ2-7; v_call: TRBV9; cdr3_nt: TGTGCCAGCAGCCACCTGGACAGCCCGGAGTACGAGCAGTACTTC; cdr3_aa: CASSHLDSPEYEQYF
d_call: TRBD2; clone_size: NA; j_call: TRBJ2-5; v_call: TRBV7-2; cdr3_nt: TGTGCCAGCAGCTTAGCAGGTGGACTAGCGGGAGTAGAGACCCAGTACTTC; cdr3_aa: CASSLAGGLAGVETQYF
d_call: NA; clone_size: NA; j_call: TRBJ1-2; v_call: TRBV5-1; cdr3_nt: TGCGCCAGCAGCTTGGATGCAGGGGTTGGGTATGGCTACACCTTC; cdr3_aa: CASSLDAGVGYGYTF
d_call: NA; clone_size: NA; j_call: TRBJ1-2; v_call: TRBV20-1; cdr3_nt: TGCAGTGCTACACTGAGGAGCGGCTACACCTTC; cdr3_aa: CSATLRSGYTF
d_call: TRBD1; clone_size: NA; j_call: TRBJ2-3; v_call: TRBV5-1; cdr3_nt: TGCGCCAGCAGCTCCGGACAGGGTGCAGATACGCAGTATTTT; cdr3_aa: CASSSGQGADTQYF
d_call: NA; clone_size: once; j_call: TRBJ2-7; v_call: TRBV7-9; cdr3_nt: TGTGCCAGCAGCTCAACCGCCTACTACGAGCAGTACTTC; cdr3_aa: CASSSTAYYEQYF
d_call: NA; clone_size: NA; j_call: TRBJ2-7; v_call: TRBV28; cdr3_nt: TGTGCCAGCAGTTTCGGTTGGCAGGGCCCCTACGAGCAGTACTTC; cdr3_aa: CASSFGWQGPYEQYF
d_call: NA; clone_size: NA; j_call: TRBJ1-2; v_call: TRBV21-1; cdr3_nt: TGTGCCAGCAGCCCAGGGGTTGGCTACACCTTC; cdr3_aa: CASSPGVGYTF
d_call: NA; clone_size: NA; j_call: TRBJ1-2; v_call: TRBV19; cdr3_nt: TGTGCCAGTAGTTCCGGACAGACTCTTTCTCACTATGGCTACACCTTC; cdr3_aa: CASSSGQTLSHYGYTF
d_call: TRBD1; clone_size: NA; j_call: TRBJ2-2; v_call: TRBV28; cdr3_nt: TGTGCCAGCAGTTTAGAATACAGGGGTTTCACCGGGGAGCTGTTTTTT; cdr3_aa: CASSLEYRGFTGELFF
d_call: TRBD1; clone_size: NA; j_call: TRBJ1-2; v_call: TRBV28; cdr3_nt: TGTGCCACAGGGACAGGGGGCGATCATGGCTACACCTTC; cdr3_aa: CATGTGGDHGYTF
d_call: TRBD1; clone_size: NA; j_call: TRBJ2-7; v_call: TRBV7-9; cdr3_nt: TGTGCCAGCAGCTCTTACCAAGACAGGGTTGGCGAGCAGTACTTC; cdr3_aa: CASSSYQDRVGEQYF
d_call: NA; clone_size: NA; j_call: TRBJ2-4; v_call: TRBV21-1; cdr3_nt: TGTGCCAGCAGCTTTTCAGGGCCAAGTCGAAACATTCAGTACTTC; cdr3_aa: CASSFSGPSRNIQYF
d_call: TRBD2; clone_size: NA; j_call: TRBJ2-7; v_call: TRBV14; cdr3_nt: TGTGCCAGCAGCCAAGATTCGAAGCGGGAGGGTCTGTGGGAGCAGTACTTC; cdr3_aa: CASSQDSKREGLWEQYF
d_call: NA; clone_size: NA; j_call: TRBJ1-1; v_call: TRBV6-2/TRBV6-3; cdr3_nt: TGTGCCAGCAGTAGACAGCTTAGCGGTGAAGCTTTCTTT; cdr3_aa: CASSRQLSGEAFF
d_call: NA; clone_size: NA; j_call: TRBJ2-5; v_call: TRBV4-1; cdr3_nt: TGCGCCAGCAGCCGATTTACACAGGAGACCCAGTACTTC; cdr3_aa: CASSRFTQETQYF
d_call: TRBD1; clone_size: NA; j_call: TRBJ1-4; v_call: TRBV29-1; cdr3_nt: TGCAGCGTAAAAGGGGGGACAGGGGAAAAACTGTTTTTT; cdr3_aa: CSVKGGTGEKLFF
d_call: TRBD1; clone_size: few; j_call: TRBJ1-6; v_call: TRBV19; cdr3_nt: TGTGCCAGTAGGGGGACAGGTCGGAATAATTCACCCCTCCACTTT; cdr3_aa: CASRGTGRNNSPLHF
d_call: NA; clone_size: once; j_call: TRBJ1-5; v_call: TRBV9; cdr3_nt: TGTGCCAGCAGCGTAGGGGCAGGGGCGGGTGGCAATCAGCCCCAGCATTTT; cdr3_aa: CASSVGAGAGGNQPQHF
d_call: NA; clone_size: NA; j_call: TRBJ2-5; v_call: TRBV9; cdr3_nt: TGTGCCAGCAGCGCGGGGTCGACCGTCCAAGAGACCCAGTACTTC; cdr3_aa: CASSAGSTVQETQYF
d_call: NA; clone_size: NA; j_call: TRBJ2-5; v_call: TRBV4-2; cdr3_nt: TGTGCCAGCAGCCAAGATCGGACATCACAAGAGACCCAGTACTTC; cdr3_aa: CASSQDRTSQETQYF
d_call: NA; clone_size: NA; j_call: TRBJ1-2; v_call: TRBV6-6; cdr3_nt: TGTGCCAGCAGTAATCGGGGGGCGGTTGGCTACACCTTC; cdr3_aa: CASSNRGAVGYTF
d_call: NA; clone_size: NA; j_call: TRBJ2-2; v_call: TRBV25-1; cdr3_nt: TGTGCCAGCAGTGAATCTGTCACCGGGGAGCTGTTTTTT; cdr3_aa: CASSESVTGELFF
d_call: TRBD2; clone_size: NA; j_call: TRBJ2-1; v_call: TRBV6-6; cdr3_nt: TGTGCCAGCAGTCGATACCCCGCCCTAGCGGGGGCCAATGAGCAGTTCTTC; cdr3_aa: CASSRYPALAGANEQFF
d_call: NA; clone_size: NA; j_call: TRBJ1-6; v_call: TRBV7-9; cdr3_nt: TGTGCCAGCAGCCCTTGGGCAAGGGGAGGACCTTCACCCCTCCACTTT; cdr3_aa: CASSPWARGGPSPLHF
d_call: NA; clone_size: NA; j_call: TRBJ1-6; v_call: TRBV18; cdr3_nt: TGTGCCAGCTCACCACAGCAGGGGATCCTCCACTTT; cdr3_aa: CASSPQQGILHF
d_call: NA; clone_size: NA; j_call: TRBJ1-1; v_call: TRBV2; cdr3_nt: TGTGCCAGCAGTGTCCCCTTAGGGGGGAACACTGAAGCTTTCTTT; cdr3_aa: CASSVPLGGNTEAFF
d_call: TRBD2; clone_size: NA; j_call: TRBJ2-2; v_call: TRBV11-2; cdr3_nt: TGTGCCAGCAGCTTCACCATAGCGGGTGATACCGGGGAGCTGTTTTTT; cdr3_aa: CASSFTIAGDTGELFF
d_call: NA; clone_size: NA; j_call: TRBJ2-3; v_call: TRBV5-1; cdr3_nt: TGCGCCAGCAGCGGTCGGGGGGCGAGCACAGATACGCAGTATTTT; cdr3_aa: CASSGRGASTDTQYF
d_call: NA; clone_size: NA; j_call: TRBJ1-1; v_call: TRBV4-1; cdr3_nt: TGCGCCAGCAGCCGAGGGCAGGGGAGGGACACTGAAGCTTTCTTT; cdr3_aa: CASSRGQGRDTEAFF
d_call: TRBD1; clone_size: NA; j_call: TRBJ2-7; v_call: TRBV28; cdr3_nt: TGTGCCAGCAGTACGCCGACAGGGATCCCTTCGTACGAGCAGTACTTC; cdr3_aa: CASSTPTGIPSYEQYF
d_call: TRBD2; clone_size: NA; j_call: TRBJ2-1; v_call: TRBV14; cdr3_nt: TGTGCCAGCAGCCCCCTAGCGGCGGCTTACAATGAGCAGTTCTTC; cdr3_aa: CASSPLAAAYNEQFF
d_call: NA; clone_size: NA; j_call: TRBJ1-2; v_call: TRBV27; cdr3_nt: TGTGCCAGCAGTCCCCAGGTTGGTTCCTATGGCTACACCTTC; cdr3_aa: CASSPQVGSYGYTF
d_call: NA; clone_size: NA; j_call: TRBJ2-1; v_call: TRBV19; cdr3_nt: TGTGCCAGTAGTATTGAGGGCTCGTCGTACAATGAGCAGTTCTTC; cdr3_aa: CASSIEGSSYNEQFF
d_call: TRBD1; clone_size: NA; j_call: TRBJ1-1; v_call: TRBV5-1; cdr3_nt: TGCGCCAGCAGCTTGGTCTCGACAGGGGCTAACACTGAAGCTTTCTTT; cdr3_aa: CASSLVSTGANTEAFF
d_call: TRBD1; clone_size: NA; j_call: TRBJ1-6; v_call: TRBV4-3; cdr3_nt: TGCGCCAGCAGCCGATCAGACAGGGCCGATTCACCCCTCCACTTT; cdr3_aa: CASSRSDRADSPLHF
d_call: NA; clone_size: NA; j_call: TRBJ1-5; v_call: TRBV6-6; cdr3_nt: TGTGCCAGCAGGGTTCGGGGGGGCAGGCAGCCCCAGCATTTT; cdr3_aa: CASRVRGGRQPQHF
d_call: NA; clone_size: NA; j_call: TRBJ2-5; v_call: TRBV9; cdr3_nt: TGTGCCAGCAGCGCAACCGGGACCCAGTACTTC; cdr3_aa: CASSATGTQYF
d_call: NA; clone_size: NA; j_call: TRBJ1-1; v_call: TRBV7-3; cdr3_nt: TGTGCCAGCAGCTCTCTCTGGAACACTGAAGCTTTCTTT; cdr3_aa: CASSSLWNTEAFF
d_call: TRBD2; clone_size: NA; j_call: TRBJ2-1; v_call: TRBV30; cdr3_nt: TGTGCCTGGAGCCAGCGGGAGGGCCGGGGCTCCTACAATGAGCAGTTCTTC; cdr3_aa: CAWSQREGRGSYNEQFF
d_call: NA; clone_size: NA; j_call: TRBJ1-1; v_call: TRBV20-1; cdr3_nt: TGCAGTGCTAGAGGGACAGTTGAAGCTTTCTTT; cdr3_aa: CSARGTVEAFF
d_call: NA; clone_size: NA; j_call: TRBJ1-1; v_call: TRBV21-1; cdr3_nt: TGTGCCAGCGGACAGAGAATTGGGGACACTGAAGCTTTCTTT; cdr3_aa: CASGQRIGDTEAFF
d_call: NA; clone_size: NA; j_call: TRBJ2-3; v_call: TRBV4-1; cdr3_nt: TGCGCCAGCAGCCATTTACTTCCTGGGGGCGGAGGTACAGGAGATACGCAGTATTTT; cdr3_aa: CASSHLLPGGGGTGDTQYF
d_call: NA; clone_size: NA; j_call: TRBJ2-7; v_call: TRBV5-5; cdr3_nt: TGTGCCAGCAGCTTCCGAGTGGCAGGGTCGCCCGAGCAGTACTTC; cdr3_aa: CASSFRVAGSPEQYF
d_call: NA; clone_size: NA; j_call: TRBJ2-5; v_call: TRBV6-6; cdr3_nt: TGTGCCAGCAGTTACCAGGGGACCCAAGAGACCCAGTACTTC; cdr3_aa: CASSYQGTQETQYF
d_call: TRBD1; clone_size: NA; j_call: TRBJ2-5; v_call: TRBV27; cdr3_nt: TGTGCCAGCAGACCCCTGGACAGGCGCCAAGAGACCCAGTACTTC; cdr3_aa: CASRPLDRRQETQYF